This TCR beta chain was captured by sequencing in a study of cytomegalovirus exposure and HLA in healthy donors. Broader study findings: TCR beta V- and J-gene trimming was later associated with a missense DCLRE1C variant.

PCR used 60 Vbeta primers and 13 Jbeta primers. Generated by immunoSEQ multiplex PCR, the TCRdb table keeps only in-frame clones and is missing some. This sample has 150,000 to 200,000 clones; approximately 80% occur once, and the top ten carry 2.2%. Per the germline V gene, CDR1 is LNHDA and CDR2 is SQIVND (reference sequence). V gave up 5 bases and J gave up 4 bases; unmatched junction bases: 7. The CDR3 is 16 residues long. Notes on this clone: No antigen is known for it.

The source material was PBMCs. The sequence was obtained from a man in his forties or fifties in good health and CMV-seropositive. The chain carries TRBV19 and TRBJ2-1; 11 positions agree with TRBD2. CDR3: CASSGRLAGKYNEQFF. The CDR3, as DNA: TGTGCCAGTAGTGGGCGACTAGCGGGGAAGTACAATGAGCAGTTCTTC.